The text below deals with one T cell receptor (beta chain). Its antigen is not known. PCR employed 60 Vbeta and 13 Jbeta primers. The table came from immunoSEQ multiplex PCR; TCRdb's copy has only in-frame clones and leaves some out. The sample has about 130,000 clones, approximately 78% seen once; the top ten hold under 7%. Germline V gene sequence: CDR1 MNHEY, CDR2 SMNVEV (reference sequence). The CDR3 runs 16 residues. The data are from a study of cytomegalovirus exposure and HLA in healthy donors. Study conclusions and caveats: Among the most significant clusters, several appeared linked to common viral pathogens in a later analysis. TCR beta sequences reportedly predicted most subjects' HLA-A and HLA-B alleles accurately. A later analysis found that most CMV-associated TCR beta chains appeared HLA-restricted. A later analysis linked a missense variant in DCLRE1C to the trimming of TCR beta V and J genes.

Sequenced sample: PBMCs. The sequence came from a woman between 40 and 55 years old in good health and CMV-seropositive. The rearrangement uses TRBV27 and TRBJ2-5; D possibly corresponds to TRBD2 (7 bases). The closer fit of TRBJ2-7 to the DNA end suggests the J call may be wrong. The CDR3 is CASSLLGGGPLDEQYF. CDR3 in DNA: TGTGCCAGCAGTTTATTAGGGGGAGGGCCTTTGGACGAGCAGTACTTC.